This T cell receptor beta chain was documented in a study of cytomegalovirus exposure and HLA in healthy donors. Study findings and constraints: CMV serostatus was the only immune exposure information that was available. Under in vitro conditions, a few CMV-associated chains were confirmed as specific for CMV antigens. One variant, a missense change in DCLRE1C, was linked in a later analysis to TCR beta V- and J-gene trimming.

Regarding this clone: Its antigen remains unidentified.

The primer mix had 60 Vbeta and 13 Jbeta primers. Using immunoSEQ multiplex PCR, the repertoire was profiled, and TCRdb retains in-frame clones only, with some absent. The sample has 150,000 to 200,000 clones; about 88% are singletons. Germline CDR1 is SGHNT and CDR2 is YYREEE (reference sequence). The CDR3 is 16 residues long. V lost 2 bases and J lost 4; bases outside the gene matches: 10. Source material: PBMCs. This chain connects TRBV5-4 to TRBJ2-5, with 8 bases identical to TRBD2. The receptor was isolated from a woman aged 18-29 years in good health and CMV-seronegative. CDR3: CASSLEGGGRLETQYF. Here the CDR3 DNA reads TGTGCCAGCAGCTTAGAGGGCGGGGGGCGGCTAGAGACCCAGTACTTC.